Below, 12 T cell receptor beta chains from the same sample are listed, as sequenced in a study of Graves' ophthalmopathy and Graves' hyperthyroidism. Amplification of TCR beta CDR3 regions used RNA transcripts. HTBI-primed RT-PCR formed the first round, and a multiplex PCR formed the second. From the multiplex PCR reads, TCRdb called clonotypes with MiXCR, one entry per CDR3 protein. The sample holds 200,000 to 250,000 distinct CDR3 sequences, less than 55% seen once. Material: peripheral blood. Receptor source: an adult man with Graves' ophthalmopathy.

The chain employs TRBV29-1 and TRBJ1-2; tentative D call: TRBD1 (6 bases). The CDR3 is 11 residues long. Per germline, CDR1 SQVTM and CDR2 ANQGSEA. Trimming took 6 bases from V and 5 from J, leaving 10 bases between them. As DNA, the CDR3 is TGCAGCGTGGGGGCGTTATATGGCTACACCTTC. This encodes CSVGALYGYTF.

This clonotype was counted many times. J is TRBJ2-2 and V is TRBV10-3; D remains unclear. Trimming cost V 4 bases and J 7 bases, with 7 bases left between them. This CDR3 comprises 12 residues. Germline V CDR1 and CDR2: ENHRY, SYGVKD. In DNA, the CDR3 is TGTGCCATCAGTGGGACGGACGGGGAGCTGTTTTTT. This gives the protein CAISGTDGELFF.

Concerning this clonotype: The junction does not match germline at one end; this may be a read error. This rearrangement joins TRBV7-9 to TRBJ2-7; 12 nucleotides agree with TRBD1. The CDR3 consists of 17 residues. Germline CDR1 and CDR2: SEHNR and FQNEAQ (reference sequence). CDR3 sequence reads: CASSLAGTGGRSYEQYF. Here the CDR3 DNA reads TGTGCTAGCAGCTTAGCTGGGACAGGGGGCCGGTCCTACGAGCAGTACTTC.

V usage is TRBV7-6 and J usage is TRBJ2-5; maybe TRBD2 (7 bases). Deletions cut 3 bases from V and 4 bases from J, with 15 bases between. The CDR3 covers 15 residues. CDR1 and CDR2 from the germline V gene are SGHVS and FNYEAQ. The CDR3 DNA reads TGTGCCAGCAGCTTTGGGGGGGGCCTCGGAGAGACCCAGTACTTC. This encodes CASSFGGGLGETQYF.

The chain recombines TRBV20-1 with TRBJ2-1; D gene uncertain. CDR1 and CDR2 (germline): DFQATT, SNEGSKA (reference sequence). Trimming took 6 bases from V and 0 from J, leaving 9 bases between them. CDR3 length: 13 residues. Written as DNA, the CDR3 is TGCAGTGCCCGGACCGTCTCCTACAATGAGCAGTTCTTC. Translating it yields CSARTVSYNEQFF.

In this sample, this clonotype turned up once. The V call is TRBV10-3, the J call TRBJ2-7; TRBD1 matches at 7 bases. Germline CDR1 reads ENHRY; CDR2 reads SYGVKD. There are 14 residues in the CDR3. Trimming at V came to 10 bases and at J to 3 bases, leaving 12 bases not matched to a gene. The CDR3 DNA reads TGTGCCAGCAGCCAACAGGGGAAGGTCTACGAGCAGTACTTC. Amino acid sequence: CASSQQGKVYEQYF.

The chain employs TRBV7-2 and TRBJ2-2; TRBD2 agrees at 10 bases. The CDR3 consists of 16 residues. CDR1 is SGHTA and CDR2 is FQGNSA in the germline V gene. With 2 bases clipped from V and 1 base from J, the junction kept 1 base outside the gene matches. The CDR3 coding sequence is TGTGCCAGCAGCTTAAGACTAGCGGGGAACACCGGGGAGCTGTTTTTT. Translating gives CASSLRLAGNTGELFF.

This chain connects TRBV20-1 to TRBJ2-5; D gene uncertain. CDR1 DFQATT and CDR2 SNEGSKA come from the germline V gene (reference sequence). The V and J ends lost 1 base and 5 bases respectively, with 14 bases between them. The CDR3 consists of 14 residues. In nucleotides, the CDR3 is TGCAGTGCTAGAGGCCCCGAAGCGAGGGAGACCCAGTACTTC. Encoded protein: CSARGPEARETQYF.

The V and J genes are TRBV12-3 or TRBV12-4 and TRBJ2-5; tentatively, D is TRBD1 (7 bases). CDR3 size: 14 residues. V lost 6 bases, J lost 5 bases, and 16 bases lay in between. CDR3 residues: CASRSSAGGETQYF. The CDR3, as DNA: TGTGCCAGCAGGAGCTCAGCAGGGGGGGAGACCCAGTACTTC.

In its sample, this clonotype was seen a few times. The chain has TRBV29-1 and TRBJ2-5, with 10 nucleotides matching TRBD1. The CDR3 contains 15 residues. Germline CDR1 and CDR2: SQVTM and ANQGSEA. J gave up 4 bases and V 1 base, and 6 bases lay outside the gene matches. The CDR3 loop is CSVEVPTGGIETQYF. CDR3 bases: TGCAGCGTTGAAGTTCCGACAGGGGGCATAGAGACCCAGTACTTC.

The chain has TRBV11-2 and TRBJ2-3; D not resolved. Per the germline V gene, CDR1 is SGHAT and CDR2 is FQNNGV. V was cut by 5 bases and J by 4 bases, with 10 bases left in between. The CDR3 runs 13 residues. The DNA of the CDR3 is TGTGCCAGCAGCCCGTATGTAGCAGATACGCAGTATTTT. This encodes CASSPYVADTQYF.

The rearrangement links TRBV19 to TRBJ1-5; 10 bases map to TRBD1. The germline CDR1 and CDR2 sequences are LNHDA and SQIVND (reference sequence). The CDR3 sequence is 15 residues long. With 5 bases clipped from V and 7 bases from J, the junction kept 8 bases outside the gene matches. CDR3 nucleotides: TGTGCCAGTAGTCTTGGTGACAGGGGGCGACAGCCCCAGCATTTT. It specifies CASSLGDRGRQPQHF. Combining the CDR3 with reference TRBV19 and TRBJ1-5 gives the whole variable domain DGGITQSPKYLFRKEGQNVTLSCEQNLNHDAMYWYRQDPGQGLRLIYYSQIVNDFQKGDIAEGYSVSREKKESFPLTVTSAQKNPTAFYLCASSLGDRGRQPQHFGDGTRLSIL.